This T cell receptor beta chain came from a study of cytotoxic CD8 clonotypes in ibrutinib-treated CLL. Study-wide findings and caveats: Clonality was elevated at ibrutinib response and had returned toward baseline at progression.

V shed 8 bases and J 0 bases; nucleotides not matched to a gene: 9. Germline lookup yields CDR1 LNHDA and CDR2 SQIVND (reference sequence). This CDR3 is 15 amino acids long. Of note for this clone: What it binds is unknown.

T cells were sequenced at a targeted depth of 1 in 200,000 to 1 in 1 million. Repertoires were generated with immunoSEQ multiplex PCR, while TCRdb's copy carries only in-frame clones and drops some. The sample yields about 330,000 clones, roughly 71% seen once. The TCR originated in a human donor with chronic lymphocytic leukemia. The starting material was PBMCs, obtained after 36 months of ibrutinib treatment. The V and J genes are TRBV19 and TRBJ1-2; 7 bases are a match to TRBD1. As DNA, the CDR3 is TGTGCCAGTTCCCCGCGGACAGGCCCTAACTATGGCTACACCTTC. Residues: CASSPRTGPNYGYTF.